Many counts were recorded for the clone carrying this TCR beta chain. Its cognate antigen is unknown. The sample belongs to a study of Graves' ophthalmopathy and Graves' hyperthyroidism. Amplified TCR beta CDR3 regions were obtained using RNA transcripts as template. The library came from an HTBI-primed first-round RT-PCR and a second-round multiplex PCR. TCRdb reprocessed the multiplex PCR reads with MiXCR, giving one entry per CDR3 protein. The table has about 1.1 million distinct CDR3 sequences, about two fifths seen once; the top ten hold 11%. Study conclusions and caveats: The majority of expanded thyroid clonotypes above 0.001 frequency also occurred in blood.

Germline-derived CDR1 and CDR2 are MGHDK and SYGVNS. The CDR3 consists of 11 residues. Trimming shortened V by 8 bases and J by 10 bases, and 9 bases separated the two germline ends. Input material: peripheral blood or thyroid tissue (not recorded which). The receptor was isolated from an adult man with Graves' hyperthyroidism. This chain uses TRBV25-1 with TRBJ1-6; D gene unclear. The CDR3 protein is CASGRGSPLHF. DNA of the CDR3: TGTGCCAGCGGCCGAGGGTCACCCCTCCACTTT.